This T cell receptor (beta chain) was obtained from a study of CD8 T cells in ankylosing spondylitis. This clonotype showed up many times. The antigen is unknown. CDR1 is SGHRS and CDR2 is YFSETQ in the germline V gene. This CDR3 comprises 14 residues. After removal of 3 bases from V and 7 bases from J, the junction contained 6 bases not matched to a gene. With molecular barcodes, quantitative 5'-RACE was used to make the TCR beta libraries. Using its own MiXCR run on the 5' RACE reads, TCRdb lists one record per CDR3 protein. The data contain 85,000 to 100,000 distinct CDR3 sequences, 8.8% of them singletons. General study results and limits: Within matched ankylosing spondylitis synovial fluid, disease-linked clones were reportedly significantly enriched.

The chain joins TRBV5-1 to TRBJ2-2, with 7 positions matching TRBD1. The receptor comes from a male donor with ankylosing spondylitis or in good health (not recorded which). Sequencing used blood, either unsorted or a sorted T cell fraction (not recorded which). The CDR3 sequence: CASSWGTDLGELFF. CDR3 bases: TGCGCCAGCAGCTGGGGGACAGATCTCGGGGAGCTGTTTTTT.